Below are 29 T cell receptor beta chains sequenced from a single sample in a study of human T cells and chemical hapten exposure. Time point: patch test 1, 2 weeks after DPC sensitization. Treatment defined: therapeutic diphenylcyclopropenone sensitization with weekly scalp DPC. TCRdb fed the RACE reads into MiXCR, producing one record per CDR3 protein. This table has about 120,000 distinct CDR3 sequences, about 12% appearing once. Here the sequenced sample was whole blood, taken in connection with sensitization to the hapten diphenylcyclopropenone (DPC). The source of these receptors is a woman aged 45-59 years with alopecia areata. Some clones in this sample may be carry-over from other donors' samples.

The V call is TRBV7-2, the J call TRBJ1-5; the D is unclear. The V end was cut by 2 bases, the J end by 8 bases, with 13 bases between. The CDR3 has 14 amino acids. Germline-derived CDR1 and CDR2 are SGHTA and FQGNSA. CDR3: CASSLNGGMEPQHF. In nucleotides, the CDR3 is TGTGCCAGCAGCTTAAACGGTGGGATGGAGCCCCAGCATTTT.

This clonotype was seen repeatedly, ten times or more. The chain links TRBV6-4 to TRBJ2-5; D tentatively reads TRBD1 or TRBD2 (5 bases each). The CDR3 sequence is 16 residues long. The V gene's germline CDR1 is MRHNA and CDR2 SNTAGT. The V gene lost 0 bases and the J gene lost 3 bases, with 14 bases spanning the gap. Here the CDR3 reads CASSDSGVPPKETQYF. The CDR3 region has the DNA TGTGCCAGCAGTGACTCGGGGGTCCCCCCCAAAGAGACCCAGTACTTC.

This clonotype has only one observation. The rearrangement links TRBV6-2 or TRBV6-3 to TRBJ1-1, with D unresolved. CDR1 and CDR2 (germline): MNHEY, SVGEGT. The CDR3 covers 17 residues. Trimming shortened V by 0 bases and J by 0 bases, and 14 bases separated the two germline ends. In DNA form, the CDR3 reads TGTGCCAGCAGTTACTCCCGCCAGGACTTTATGAACACTGAAGCTTTCTTT. Its translation is CASSYSRQDFMNTEAFF.

V gene TRBV27 combines with J gene TRBJ2-2; 7 bases are a match to TRBD2. In germline, CDR1 is MNHEY, CDR2 SMNVEV (reference sequence). The CDR3 is 16 residues long. With V trimmed by 3 bases and J by 2 bases, 6 bases remained unmatched. The DNA for the CDR3 is TGTGCCAGCAGTTTTCGCCTAGCGGAAAACACCGGGGAGCTGTTTTTT. Translated: CASSFRLAENTGELFF.

This clonotype was seen ten or more times. This chain connects TRBV2 to TRBJ2-5; a possible D gene is TRBD1 (6 bases). The CDR3 is made up of 14 amino acids. Germline assignment: CDR1 SNHLY and CDR2 FYNNEI. V gave up 6 bases and J gave up 2 bases, with 13 bases separating them. The CDR3 DNA sequence: TGTGCCAGCAGACCTCAGGGGCTGCAAGAGACCCAGTACTTC. Protein product: CASRPQGLQETQYF.

J is TRBJ2-1 and V is TRBV29-1, with 9 bases lining up with TRBD2. The CDR3 length is 18 residues. CDR1 and CDR2 (germline): SQVTM, ANQGSEA. Trimming took 2 bases from V and 1 from J; bases not matched to a gene: 12. CDR3 in amino acids: CSVERTAAGGGSYNEQFF. The CDR3 coding sequence is TGCAGCGTTGAAAGAACGGCGGCGGGAGGGGGGTCCTACAATGAGCAGTTCTTC.

This clonotype was observed a handful of times. The chain recombines TRBV12-3 or TRBV12-4 with TRBJ1-1, with no clear D. The CDR3 totals 12 residues. Deletions cut 3 bases from V and 1 base from J, with 3 bases between. The CDR3 sequence: CASSLWNTEAFF. The CDR3 DNA reads TGTGCCAGCAGTTTGTGGAACACTGAAGCTTTCTTT.

This chain uses TRBV4-1 with TRBJ2-1, with D unclear. The CDR3 has 13 residues. Germline V CDR1 and CDR2: MGHRA, YSYEKL. The V end was cut by 3 bases, the J end by 6 bases, with 9 bases between. The CDR3 sequence is CASSHQVVNEQFF. Written as DNA, the CDR3 is TGCGCCAGCAGCCATCAGGTGGTCAATGAGCAGTTCTTC.

This clonotype was counted at least ten times. J is TRBJ2-1 and V is TRBV6-4, with D uncertain. The length of the CDR3 is 13 residues. Trimming took off 6 bases at V and 6 bases at J, with 12 bases between the two ends. CDR1 and CDR2 (germline): MRHNA, SNTAGT. CDR3 region: CASSLSTANEQFF. The CDR3 nucleotides read TGTGCCAGCAGCCTAAGTACAGCCAATGAGCAGTTCTTC.

This clonotype occurred a few times. The CDR3 coding sequence is TGTGCCAGCAGACCGCAGGGACCCAAAAACATTCAGTACTTC. Translated: CASRPQGPKNIQYF. The chain couples TRBV28 to TRBJ2-4; TRBD1 or TRBD2 may be the D gene (5 bases each). This CDR3 spans 14 amino acids. Per the germline V gene, CDR1 is MDHEN and CDR2 is SYDVKM. V shed 6 bases and J shed 2 bases, with 11 bases lying between them.

This clonotype turned up a few times. J is TRBJ1-2 and V is TRBV10-3; D remains ambiguous. Germline V gene lookup returns CDR1 ENHRY and CDR2 SYGVKD. Trimming cost V 4 bases and J 2 bases, with 17 bases left between them. The CDR3 sequence is 16 residues long. CDR3 region: CAISALEALSNYGYTF. As DNA, the CDR3 is TGTGCCATCAGTGCCCTTGAGGCGCTATCGAACTATGGCTACACCTTC.

The rearrangement joins TRBV11-3 to TRBJ2-1; the match to TRBD1 covers 7 bases. V was pared by 4 bases and J by 6 bases, with 3 bases of the junction left unmatched. Germline CDR1 reads SGHNT; CDR2 reads YENEEA. The CDR3 spans 13 residues. The CDR3 loop reads CASSSRQGNEQFF. The DNA of the CDR3 is TGTGCCAGCAGCTCCAGACAGGGCAATGAGCAGTTCTTC.

This clonotype occurred many times. CDR3 region: CASSLPPDSYNEQFF. The CDR3 bases are TGTGCCAGCAGCCTTCCCCCGGACAGCTACAATGAGCAGTTCTTC. The chain couples TRBV11-2 to TRBJ2-1; possibly TRBD1 for D (6 bases). The length of the CDR3 is 15 residues. Germline CDR1 SGHAT, CDR2 FQNNGV. Trimming removed 5 bases from V and 3 bases from J, with 14 bases in between.

This clonotype was detected a few times. The chain links TRBV29-1 to TRBJ2-7, with TRBD2 matching over 7 bases. CDR1 and CDR2 from the germline V gene are SQVTM and ANQGSEA. This CDR3 contains 15 residues. V lost 4 bases to trimming and J lost 3 bases; unmatched junction nucleotides: 12. CDR3 DNA sequence: TGCAGCGTTGCACTCCCGGGAGGCCGGCTCTACGAGCAGTACTTC. Residues: CSVALPGGRLYEQYF.

This clonotype appeared a single time. The chain has TRBV29-1 and TRBJ2-3, with a tentative D call TRBD1 (5 bases). V lost 7 bases to trimming and J lost 4 bases, with 12 bases between them. The CDR3 is 12 residues long. CDR1 and CDR2 (germline): SQVTM, ANQGSEA. CDR3 protein: CSGGEVADTQYF. CDR3 nucleotide sequence: TGCAGCGGGGGCGAAGTCGCAGATACGCAGTATTTT.

A few counts support this clonotype. The rearrangement links TRBV10-3 to TRBJ2-7; TRBD1 or TRBD2 may be the D gene (6 bases each). Trimming removed 6 bases from V and 1 base from J, with 13 bases in between. This CDR3 is built from 14 residues. Germline V gives CDR1 ENHRY, CDR2 SYGVKD. The CDR3 nucleotides are TGTGCCATCAGGGGACGGGGGACATCCTACGAGCAGTACTTC. This translates into CAIRGRGTSYEQYF.

The chain uses TRBV5-5 and TRBJ2-2, with D unresolved. The CDR3 has 17 amino acids. Germline V gene data show CDR1 as SGHKS and CDR2 as YYEKEE (reference sequence). V dropped 0 bases and J dropped 0 bases, with 12 bases sitting between them. The CDR3 reads CASSLALPAPNTGELFF. CDR3 DNA: TGTGCCAGCAGCTTGGCCTTACCAGCTCCGAACACCGGGGAGCTGTTTTTT.

This clonotype was seen at least ten times. The CDR3 nucleotides are TGTGCCAGCAGTCTTAATACAGGGCAGGTCGGGGAGCTGTTTTTT. It is translated as CASSLNTGQVGELFF. The chain recombines TRBV7-6 with TRBJ2-2, with D possibly being TRBD1 (6 bases). V lost 6 bases to trimming and J lost 7 bases, with 18 bases between them. Per germline, CDR1 SGHVS and CDR2 FNYEAQ. The CDR3 totals 15 residues. Complete variable domain (other parts from reference TRBV7-6 and TRBJ2-2): GAGVSQSPRYKVTKRGQDVALRCDPISGHVSLYWYRQALGQGPEFLTYFNYEAQQDKSGLPNDRFSAERPEGSISTLTIQRTEQRDSAMYRCASSLNTGQVGELFFGEGSRLTVL.

This clonotype was seen ten or more times. This chain links TRBV11-2 with TRBJ2-1, with D perhaps matching TRBD2 (5 bases). The CDR3 length is 17 residues. The V end was cut by 5 bases, the J end by 0 bases, with 17 bases between. Looked up from germline, CDR1 is SGHAT and CDR2 is FQNNGV. The CDR3 region has the DNA TGTGCCAGCAGCCCCCAAAGGGCGGAGGTCTCCTACAATGAGCAGTTCTTC. This sequence encodes CASSPQRAEVSYNEQFF. The entire variable domain, with the rest obtained from reference TRBV11-2 and TRBJ2-1, is as follows: EAGVAQSPRYKIIEKRQSVAFWCNPISGHATLYWYQQILGQGPKLLIQFQNNGVVDDSQLPKDRFSAERLKGVDSTLKIQPAKLEDSAVYLCASSPQRAEVSYNEQFFGPGTRLTVL.

In this sample, this clonotype turned up many times. The chain uses TRBV7-9 and TRBJ2-3, with D tentatively TRBD1 (6 bases). Germline assignment: CDR1 SEHNR and CDR2 FQNEAQ (reference sequence). The CDR3 has 16 residues. V dropped 7 bases and J dropped 0 bases, with 17 bases sitting between them. CDR3 region: CASTLWLGASTDTQYF. Written as DNA, the CDR3 is TGTGCCAGCACCCTATGGTTGGGGGCTAGCACAGATACGCAGTATTTT.

In this sample, this clonotype turned up a few times. In DNA, the CDR3 is TGCGCCAGCAGCTTGGATGGACAGGGGATTAATAATTCACCCCTCCACTTT. This translates into CASSLDGQGINNSPLHF. The chain has TRBV5-1 and TRBJ1-6; 9 bases agree with TRBD1. J lost 5 bases, V lost 0 bases, and 6 bases had no gene match. The CDR3 is made up of 17 amino acids. Germline CDR1 reads SGHRS; CDR2 reads YFSETQ. The full variable domain, with the rest looked up from reference TRBV5-1 and TRBJ1-6, is KAGVTQTPRYLIKTRGQQVTLSCSPISGHRSVSWYQQTPGQGLQFLFEYFSETQRNKGNFPGRFSGRQFSNSRSEMNVSTLELGDSALYLCASSLDGQGINNSPLHFGNGTRLTVT.

This clonotype was observed at least ten times. The chain joins TRBV6-5 to TRBJ2-6; D unresolved. Trimming stripped 6 bases from V and 0 bases from J, with 12 bases between. The CDR3 contains 16 residues. Germline values: CDR1 MNHEY, CDR2 SVGAGI. In DNA, the CDR3 is TGTGCCAGCAGCCCCCCTGGGCTCTCTGGGGCCAACGTCCTGACTTTC. This sequence encodes CASSPPGLSGANVLTF.

V gene TRBV5-1 combines with J gene TRBJ1-1; no reliable D call. This CDR3 comprises 15 residues. Deletions cut 0 bases from V and 1 base from J, with 10 bases between. Germline V gene lookup returns CDR1 SGHRS and CDR2 YFSETQ. The CDR3 DNA sequence: TGCGCCAGCAGCTTGGTGGTCGGACCGAACACTGAAGCTTTCTTT. As protein: CASSLVVGPNTEAFF.

This clonotype was observed at least ten times. The chain joins TRBV3-1 to TRBJ2-6; no firm D call. The CDR3 spans 13 residues. Trimming removed 9 bases at V and 4 bases at J, with 10 bases between. Germline lookup yields CDR1 LGHDT and CDR2 YNNKEL (reference sequence). The DNA of the CDR3 is TGTGCCAGTGAGGTCCCCGGGGCCAACGTCCTGACTTTC. Translating gives CASEVPGANVLTF.

The CDR3, as DNA: TGTGCCAGCAGTTTCCTAGCGGGGAGCTACGAGCAGTACTTC. Its protein product is CASSFLAGSYEQYF. The chain employs TRBV12-3 or TRBV12-4 and TRBJ2-7; 9 bases are a match to TRBD2. This CDR3 is 14 amino acids long. Trimming at V came to 3 bases and at J to 3 bases, leaving 3 bases not matched to a gene.

The genes are TRBV11-3 and TRBJ1-2; D remains unclear. The V and J ends lost 2 bases and 8 bases respectively, with 6 bases between them. The CDR3 sequence is 11 residues long. Germline CDR1 and CDR2: SGHNT and YENEEA. CDR3 in DNA: TGTGCCAGCAGCTTATCCGGCGGCTACACCTTC. Translation: CASSLSGGYTF.

The table lists this clonotype with many counts. J is TRBJ1-2 and V is TRBV27; D might be TRBD1 (5 bases). This CDR3 spans 15 amino acids. Germline V gene sequence: CDR1 MNHEY, CDR2 SMNVEV (reference sequence). Trimming removed 5 bases from V and 3 bases from J, with 16 bases in between. This CDR3 reads CASSHPTAGYYGYTF. The CDR3 DNA is TGTGCCAGCAGTCATCCGACAGCAGGATACTATGGCTACACCTTC.

This clonotype has only a few counts. V and J are TRBV28 and TRBJ1-6, with 8 bases matching TRBD1. The V gene's germline CDR1 is MDHEN and CDR2 SYDVKM. There are 14 residues in the CDR3. J was trimmed by 11 bases and V by 6 bases; bases with no gene match: 9. The CDR3 is CASRTGTGRTPLHF. The CDR3 nucleotides are TGTGCCAGCAGAACCGGGACAGGTCGGACACCCCTCCACTTT.

This clonotype was picked up many times. The V gene is TRBV29-1, the J gene TRBJ2-2; D possibly corresponds to TRBD2 (6 bases). Germline V lookup: CDR1 SQVTM, CDR2 ANQGSEA. The CDR3 contains 14 residues. The V end lost 7 bases, the J end lost 4 bases, and 16 bases lay between the germline ends. CDR3 in DNA: TGCAGCGGATCTAGCGCTGCGGGCACCGGGGAGCTGTTTTTT. This encodes CSGSSAAGTGELFF.